This entry lists 13 T cell receptor beta chains sequenced from one sample in a study of T cell changes during pregnancy in multiple sclerosis. TCRdb's table, derived via immunoSEQ multiplex PCR, lists solely in-frame clones and lacks some. Of 35,000 to 50,000 clones in the sample, over 85% were seen once. The sample in question was CD4+ T cells from peripheral blood mononuclear cells, obtained in the first trimester of pregnancy. Receptors were obtained from a female donor with multiple sclerosis, enrolled in a pregnancy study.

V gene TRBV9 combines with J gene TRBJ1-5; the D is unclear. V gave up 3 bases and J gave up 3 bases, with 7 bases separating them. Germline V lookup: CDR1 SGDLS, CDR2 YYNGEE. The CDR3 runs 13 residues. CDR3 DNA: TGTGCCAGCAGCGCAGATACCAATCAGCCCCAGCATTTT. Translating it yields CASSADTNQPQHF.

The chain employs TRBV7-6 and TRBJ2-5; TRBD1 matches 8 bases. This CDR3 spans 14 amino acids. Germline CDR1 and CDR2: SGHVS and FNYEAQ. Unmatched junction bases numbered 3, after V lost 5 bases and J lost 1 base. In nucleotides, the CDR3 is TGTGCCAGCAGCAGTACAGGGGGCCAAGAGACCCAGTACTTC. Its translation is CASSSTGGQETQYF.

This chain links TRBV25-1 with TRBJ1-3; 7 positions match TRBD1. Germline CDR1 MGHDK, CDR2 SYGVNS. The J segment lost 0 bases and the V segment lost 2 bases, leaving 10 bases of the junction unmatched. The length of the CDR3 is 18 residues. CDR3: CASSEERTGLYSGNTIYF. DNA of the CDR3: TGTGCCAGCAGTGAAGAGAGGACAGGCTTATACTCTGGAAACACCATATATTTT.

The chain carries TRBV7-9 and TRBJ2-7; no firm D call. Trimming took off 1 base at V and 2 bases at J, with 6 bases between the two ends. The CDR3 has 13 amino acids. The germline V gene has CDR1 SEHNR and CDR2 FQNEAQ (reference sequence). The CDR3: CASSLGAPYEQYF. CDR3 nucleotide sequence: TGTGCCAGCAGCTTAGGGGCCCCCTACGAGCAGTACTTC.

The rearrangement uses TRBV14 and TRBJ2-3, with D tentatively TRBD2 (5 bases). Germline V lookup: CDR1 SGHDN, CDR2 FVKESK. This CDR3 contains 16 residues. The V and J ends lost 3 bases and 1 base respectively, with 14 bases between them. DNA of the CDR3: TGTGCCAGCAGCCAGGACGGTGGAGCGGGCACAGATACGCAGTATTTT. It yields the protein CASSQDGGAGTDTQYF.

V is TRBV27 and J is TRBJ2-7, with 7 positions matching TRBD2. CDR3 size: 15 residues. V trimming: 8 bases; J trimming: 6 bases; junction bases outside the gene matches: 16. Germline values: CDR1 MNHEY, CDR2 SMNVEV (reference sequence). CDR3 residues: CASGRVLLGSVEQYF. In nucleotides, the CDR3 is TGTGCCAGCGGGAGGGTTTTACTGGGATCTGTCGAGCAGTACTTC.

V gene TRBV7-9 combines with J gene TRBJ1-5, with D possibly TRBD1 on 6 matching bases. This CDR3 contains 16 residues. Trimming left V 1 base short and J 4 bases short, with 14 bases between. Germline CDR1 reads SEHNR; CDR2 reads FQNEAQ (reference sequence). The CDR3 nucleotides read TGTGCCAGCAGCTTAGAAGGGGGAATACTTAATCAGCCCCAGCATTTT. Protein product: CASSLEGGILNQPQHF.

V usage is TRBV9 and J usage is TRBJ2-5, with no clear D. Trimming took off 3 bases at V and 0 bases at J, with 6 bases between the two ends. The CDR3 sequence is 13 residues long. Germline CDR1 is SGDLS and CDR2 is YYNGEE. CDR3 DNA sequence: TGTGCCAGCAGCGCCCGTGACCAAGAGACCCAGTACTTC. Amino acids: CASSARDQETQYF.

The chain combines TRBV10-3 with TRBJ2-7; 9 positions agree with TRBD1. There are 14 residues in the CDR3. Looked up from germline, CDR1 is ENHRY and CDR2 is SYGVKD. Trimming removed 6 bases from V and 2 bases from J; junction bases left unmatched: 5. CDR3 in DNA: TGTGCCATCAGGGGGGGGACAGGGCCCTACGAGCAGTACTTC. Protein product: CAIRGGTGPYEQYF.

The V gene is TRBV7-6, the J gene TRBJ1-4; possibly TRBD1 for D (6 bases). The V end was cut by 3 bases, the J end by 7 bases, with 15 bases between. Germline CDR1 reads SGHVS; CDR2 reads FNYEAQ. The CDR3 runs 15 residues. CDR3 coding DNA: TGTGCCAGCAGCTTGGGTACAGGGTGGACTGAAAAACTGTTTTTT. Translated, it gives CASSLGTGWTEKLFF.

The chain couples TRBV28 to TRBJ2-2; D remains ambiguous. The germline CDR1 and CDR2 sequences are MDHEN and SYDVKM. This CDR3 has 11 amino acids. The V gene lost 6 bases and the J gene lost 6 bases, with 5 bases spanning the gap. The CDR3 here is CASSPAGELFF. In DNA form, the CDR3 reads TGTGCCAGCAGCCCGGCCGGGGAGCTGTTTTTT. The full variable domain, in which reference TRBV28 and TRBJ2-2 provide the parts outside the CDR3, is DVKVTQSSRYLVKRTGEKVFLECVQDMDHENMFWYRQDPGLGLRLIYFSYDVKMKEKGDIPEGYSVSREKKERFSLILESASTNQTSMYLCASSPAGELFFGEGSRLTVL.

This chain uses TRBV5-6 with TRBJ2-5; D is possibly TRBD2 (5 bases). Germline CDR1 and CDR2: SGHDT and YYEEEE. The CDR3 runs 15 residues. Trimming cost V 5 bases and J 2 bases, with 16 bases left between them. The CDR3 DNA reads TGTGCCAGCAGTCCGGTTGGCCGGGGACAAGAGACCCAGTACTTC. This sequence encodes CASSPVGRGQETQYF. Full variable domain (remainder filled in from reference TRBV5-6 and TRBJ2-5): DAGVTQSPTHLIKTRGQQVTLRCSPKSGHDTVSWYQQALGQGPQFIFQYYEEEERQRGNFPDRFSGHQFPNYSSELNVNALLLGDSALYLCASSPVGRGQETQYFGPGTRLLVL.

The gene calls are TRBV11-3 and TRBJ1-1, with D perhaps TRBD1 (5 bases). Germline CDR1 reads SGHNT; CDR2 reads YENEEA. V lost 5 bases, J lost 1 base, and 17 bases lay in between. This CDR3 spans 16 amino acids. The CDR3 reads CASSAGWREENTEAFF. DNA of the CDR3: TGTGCCAGCAGCGCAGGGTGGAGAGAAGAGAACACTGAAGCTTTCTTT. The variable domain in full, with the rest retrieved from reference TRBV11-3 and TRBJ1-1, is EAGVVQSPRYKIIEKKQPVAFWCNPISGHNTLYWYLQNLGQGPELLIRYENEEAVDDSQLPKDRFSAERLKGVDSTLKIQPAELGDSAVYLCASSAGWREENTEAFFGQGTRLTVV.